The 15 T cell receptor beta chains presented below share a single source sample, sequenced in a study of blood T cells in healthy people across ages. With a J-beta primer mix and a sample-barcoded 5' primer, a second PCR ran about 7 to 11 cycles. TCRdb re-derived calls from the 5' RACE reads in MiXCR, one entry per CDR3 protein. The sample has roughly 570,000 distinct CDR3 sequences, roughly a quarter seen once. Material: blood. Receptors were obtained from a woman aged 70-85 years in good health.

This clonotype was detected a few times. V is TRBV5-1 and J is TRBJ2-1; 12 bases line up with TRBD1. The CDR3 is 17 amino acids. Trimming cost V 0 bases and J 3 bases; bases outside gene matches: 4. CDR1 and CDR2 from the germline V gene are SGHRS and YFSETQ. CDR3 sequence (DNA): TGCGCCAGCAGCTTGGCGGGACAGGGGGCGAACTACAATGAGCAGTTCTTC. Amino acids: CASSLAGQGANYNEQFF.

This chain links TRBV7-2 with TRBJ2-4; no clear D gene. With 4 bases removed from V and 6 bases from J, the gap between germline ends came to 13 bases. This CDR3 is 14 amino acids long. Germline-derived CDR1 and CDR2 are SGHTA and FQGNSA. The CDR3 spells CASSSRASSNIQYF. DNA of the CDR3: TGTGCCAGCAGCTCCCGGGCCTCATCAAACATTCAGTACTTC.

The CDR3: CASSPWWGDTEAFF. The CDR3 DNA reads as TGTGCCAGCAGTCCCTGGTGGGGGGACACTGAAGCTTTCTTT. The gene calls are TRBV12-3 or TRBV12-4 and TRBJ1-1; weak D call: TRBD1 (5 bases). The CDR3 is made up of 14 amino acids. V gave up 5 bases and J gave up 3 bases, with 13 bases separating them.

This clonotype has only a few counts. This chain connects TRBV20-1 to TRBJ2-7; D ambiguous. Germline V gene lookup returns CDR1 DFQATT and CDR2 SNEGSKA (reference sequence). The CDR3 loop spans 10 amino acids. V lost 6 bases to trimming and J lost 2 bases, with 5 bases between them. The CDR3 nucleotides are TGCAGTGCGGCAGCCTACGAGCAGTACTTC. Translated, it gives CSAAAYEQYF.

This chain connects TRBV28 to TRBJ1-1; tentatively, D is TRBD1 (6 bases). Germline lookup yields CDR1 MDHEN and CDR2 SYDVKM. Trimming took off 5 bases at V and 5 bases at J, with 18 bases between the two ends. This CDR3 is 15 amino acids long. CDR3 bases: TGTGCCAGCAGTCTTGGGGACACCGGTGTGACTGAAGCTTTCTTT. Its translation: CASSLGDTGVTEAFF.

This clonotype was seen a handful of times. The chain couples TRBV5-1 to TRBJ2-7; 8 bases line up with TRBD1. Trimming cost V 4 bases and J 5 bases; bases outside gene matches: 8. The germline gives CDR1 SGHRS, CDR2 YFSETQ. The CDR3 length is 14 residues. As DNA, the CDR3 is TGCGCCAGCAGCAACCAGGGGGCGCCCGACGAGCAGTACTTC. Amino acids: CASSNQGAPDEQYF.

This clonotype was recorded many times. The rearrangement uses TRBV6-2 or TRBV6-3 and TRBJ1-2; 10 nucleotides agree with TRBD1. This CDR3 has 14 residues. The ends lost 4 bases at V and 5 bases at J; junction bases unmatched: 4. In germline, CDR1 is MNHEY, CDR2 SVGEGT. The CDR3 here is CASSSGTGDYGYTF. DNA for the CDR3: TGTGCCAGCAGTTCCGGGACAGGGGATTATGGCTACACCTTC.

The chain employs TRBV30 and TRBJ2-1; the match to TRBD2 covers 13 bases. V shed 2 bases, J shed 3 bases, and the junction held 7 bases outside the gene matches. This CDR3 comprises 17 residues. Germline CDR1 reads GTSNPN; CDR2 reads SVGIG (reference sequence). The CDR3 coding sequence is TGTGCCTGGAGTATGTTGGGACTAGCGGGGATCTACAATGAGCAGTTCTTC. Amino acids: CAWSMLGLAGIYNEQFF.

The chain combines TRBV5-4 with TRBJ2-1; 10 bases align to TRBD2. The CDR3 consists of 15 residues. Losses at the gene ends were 4 bases for V and 8 bases for J; bases not matched to a gene: 9. Germline CDR1 SGHNT, CDR2 YYREEE (reference sequence). The CDR3 spells CASSKSGGAIDEQFF. The CDR3 DNA follows: TGTGCCAGCAGCAAAAGCGGGGGGGCCATCGATGAGCAGTTCTTC.

The chain recombines TRBV18 with TRBJ2-1, with D tentatively TRBD1 (6 bases). The CDR3 extends over 14 amino acids. Germline V gene data show CDR1 as KGHSH and CDR2 as LQKENI. Trimming shortened V by 0 bases and J by 7 bases, and 10 bases separated the two germline ends. The CDR3 DNA reads as TGTGCCAGCTCACCACCGTACGGACAGAATGAGCAGTTCTTC. Translation gives CASSPPYGQNEQFF.

Points on this clonotype: The junction departs from germline at one end; a sequencing error may be responsible. V is TRBV27 and J is TRBJ1-2; D is unclear. Per the germline V gene, CDR1 is MNHEY and CDR2 is SMNVEV (reference sequence). This CDR3 contains 16 residues. CDR3 in amino acids: CAGSPQLQLANYGYTF. CDR3 nucleotide sequence: TGTGCCGGCAGTCCCCAGTTGCAGTTAGCTAACTATGGCTACACCTTC.

This clonotype was found a few times. The chain combines TRBV24-1 with TRBJ1-3, with a tentative D call TRBD1 (6 bases). The CDR3 is 14 residues long. Trimming shortened V by 2 bases and J by 4 bases, and 8 bases separated the two germline ends. Germline values: CDR1 KGHDR, CDR2 SFDVKD. The CDR3 sequence is CATSDSGVGNTIYF. In nucleotides, the CDR3 is TGTGCCACCAGTGATTCAGGGGTCGGAAACACCATATATTTT.

This chain joins TRBV4-2 and TRBJ1-1; a possible D gene is TRBD1 (5 bases). Germline V gene lookup returns CDR1 LGHNA and CDR2 YNFKEQ. The CDR3 spans 15 residues. The V end was cut by 1 base, the J end by 1 base, with 10 bases between. This CDR3 reads CASSQAPGQNTEAFF. The CDR3 bases are TGTGCCAGCAGCCAAGCCCCCGGACAGAACACTGAAGCTTTCTTT.

The rearrangement links TRBV7-2 to TRBJ2-5; TRBD1 agrees at 9 bases. Germline V lookup: CDR1 SGHTA, CDR2 FQGNSA. This CDR3 spans 18 amino acids. Losses at the gene ends were 5 bases for V and 10 bases for J; bases not matched to a gene: 23. CDR3: CASSLPGQGEMVEKNQYF. CDR3 sequence (DNA): TGTGCCAGCAGCCTACCGGGACAGGGTGAAATGGTAGAGAAAAACCAGTACTTC. The full variable domain, completed using reference TRBV7-2 and TRBJ2-5, is GAGVSQSPSNKVTEKGKDVELRCDPISGHTALYWYRQSLGQGLEFLIYFQGNSAPDKSGLPSDRFSAERTGGSVSTLTIQRTQQEDSAVYLCASSLPGQGEMVEKNQYFGPGTRLLVL.

This clonotype has more than one count but fewer than ten. This chain joins TRBV3-1 and TRBJ1-1, with 8 bases fitting TRBD1. With 1 base clipped from V and 11 bases from J, the junction kept 12 bases outside the gene matches. This CDR3 is built from 15 residues. Germline-derived CDR1 and CDR2 are LGHDT and YNNKEL (reference sequence). CDR3 loop: CASSQALRGLIRAFF. The CDR3, as DNA: TGTGCCAGCAGCCAAGCTCTCAGGGGGCTGATTCGGGCTTTCTTT.